This TCR beta chain is drawn from a study of PD-1 blockade in mismatch repair-deficient tumors. Study-level background: Patients had about 13 mismatch repair-deficient cancer types and were previously treated and progressing. Study-level points and caveats: Tumor-resident clones, often absent from pretreatment blood, expanded after pembrolizumab and then contracted.

Of note for this clone: Its antigen is undetermined.

Some clones are missing from TCRdb's copy, which holds only in-frame ones; the method was immunoSEQ multiplex PCR. The profile covers about 63,000 clones, with 70% to 90% appearing a single time and roughly 14% taken by the ten largest. The CDR3 covers 15 residues. Trimming removed 5 bases at V and 2 bases at J, with 15 bases between. CDR1 and CDR2 from the germline V gene are SEHNR and FQNEAQ (reference sequence). The chain employs TRBV7-9 and TRBJ2-5, with D uncertain. Sequences were derived from peripheral blood, sampled 52 weeks after starting pembrolizumab. The clonotype was recovered from an adult with mismatch repair-deficient cancer. Written as DNA, the CDR3 is TGTGCCAGCAGCATACTGGACCAAGGACAAGAGACCCAGTACTTC. As protein: CASSILDQGQETQYF.